This is a list of T cell receptor beta chains from one sample in a study of blood T cell repertoires in COVID-19. Only in-frame clones appear in the TCRdb table, and some are missing; sequencing was by immunoSEQ multiplex PCR. The data show over 10,000 clones, approximately 80% seen once. Input material: peripheral blood. These receptors were obtained from a man older than 75 with acute or convalescent COVID-19. Both conserved end residues are part of each CDR3. Fields, in order: CDR3 DNA, CDR3 protein, J gene, D gene, V gene, clone size. D genes are given only for firm matches. The size entry is marked missing in some rows and otherwise reads once, few, many or a size class.

cdr3_nt: TGTGCCAGCAGTTTAAGTTCCCTAGTTCGGGGGGCGGATACCGGGGAGCTGTTTTTT
cdr3_aa: CASSLSSLVRGADTGELFF
j_call: TRBJ2-2
d_call: .
v_call: TRBV27
clone_size: .

cdr3_nt: TGTGCCAGCAGTTATAAGGGGGCGGCGAGGAACACTGAAGCTTTCTTT
cdr3_aa: CASSYKGAARNTEAFF
j_call: TRBJ1-1
d_call: TRBD1
v_call: TRBV6-5
clone_size: .

cdr3_nt: TGTGCCTGGAGTGCCAGAAACGATCAGCCCCAGCATTTT
cdr3_aa: CAWSARNDQPQHF
j_call: TRBJ1-5
d_call: .
v_call: TRBV30
clone_size: .

cdr3_nt: TGTGCCATGGGGGGTCTGAACACCGGGGAGCTGTTTTTT
cdr3_aa: CAMGGLNTGELFF
j_call: TRBJ2-2
d_call: .
v_call: TRBV6-5
clone_size: few

cdr3_nt: TGTGCCAGCAGCCATCTTAGGGGGACAGACAACTATGGCTACACCTTC
cdr3_aa: CASSHLRGTDNYGYTF
j_call: TRBJ1-2
d_call: TRBD1
v_call: TRBV3-1/TRBV3-2
clone_size: .

cdr3_nt: TGTGCCAGCAGCTTGGCTCCTAGCGGGGGGGATGAGCAGTTCTTC
cdr3_aa: CASSLAPSGGDEQFF
j_call: TRBJ2-1
d_call: TRBD2
v_call: TRBV5-5
clone_size: .

cdr3_nt: TGTGCCAGCTCACCACAGCGGGTCAACTACAATGAGCAGTTCTTC
cdr3_aa: CASSPQRVNYNEQFF
j_call: TRBJ2-1
d_call: .
v_call: TRBV18
clone_size: .

cdr3_nt: TGCGCCAGCAGCTTGGTTTTAGGGAGGCAAGCAGGGGAGCTGTTTTTT
cdr3_aa: CASSLVLGRQAGELFF
j_call: TRBJ2-2
d_call: .
v_call: TRBV5-1
clone_size: .

cdr3_nt: TGCGCCAGCAGCTCTACCGGGAGAGAGAGTGAAAAACTGTTTTTT
cdr3_aa: CASSSTGRESEKLFF
j_call: TRBJ1-4
d_call: .
v_call: TRBV5-1
clone_size: .

cdr3_nt: TGTGCCAGAGAGGAGGGATACCGGGACAGGGATAACGAGCAGTACTTC
cdr3_aa: CAREEGYRDRDNEQYF
j_call: TRBJ2-7
d_call: TRBD1
v_call: TRBV19
clone_size: medium-sized

cdr3_nt: TGTGCCAGCAGTGAGGACAGTGAAACTGAAGCTTTCTTT
cdr3_aa: CASSEDSETEAFF
j_call: TRBJ1-1
d_call: .
v_call: TRBV6-1
clone_size: .

cdr3_nt: TGTGCCAGCTCGATCGACAGGCCCCCCTACGAGCAGTACTTC
cdr3_aa: CASSIDRPPYEQYF
j_call: TRBJ2-7
d_call: .
v_call: TRBV18
clone_size: .

cdr3_nt: TGTGCCAGCAGCGTAGGGGGACAGGGTCTAGAGACCCAGTACTTC
cdr3_aa: CASSVGGQGLETQYF
j_call: TRBJ2-5
d_call: TRBD1
v_call: TRBV9
clone_size: .

cdr3_nt: TGTGCCAGCAGTTACGGAGGGCCCCAGCATTTT
cdr3_aa: CASSYGGPQHF
j_call: TRBJ1-5
d_call: .
v_call: TRBV6-2/TRBV6-3
clone_size: .

cdr3_nt: TGCAGCGTGTACGACAGTAAAAACACTGAAGCTTTCTTT
cdr3_aa: CSVYDSKNTEAFF
j_call: TRBJ1-1
d_call: .
v_call: TRBV29-1
clone_size: .

cdr3_nt: TGTGCCAGCAGCTTCGGACAGGGACGTGTCTATGGCTACACCTTC
cdr3_aa: CASSFGQGRVYGYTF
j_call: TRBJ1-2
d_call: TRBD1
v_call: TRBV7-8
clone_size: .

cdr3_nt: TGTGCCAGTAGTATTACAGGTCCGAGCTCCTATAATTCACCCCTCCACTTT
cdr3_aa: CASSITGPSSYNSPLHF
j_call: TRBJ1-6
d_call: .
v_call: TRBV19
clone_size: .

cdr3_nt: TGCAGCGTACCTCGTTCGGGGGGAGGGGCAGATACGCAGTATTTT
cdr3_aa: CSVPRSGGGADTQYF
j_call: TRBJ2-3
d_call: TRBD2
v_call: TRBV29-1
clone_size: .

cdr3_nt: TGTGCCAGCAGGGGGACTAGCGGGGATTACAATGAGCAGTTCTTC
cdr3_aa: CASRGTSGDYNEQFF
j_call: TRBJ2-1
d_call: TRBD2
v_call: TRBV3-1/TRBV3-2
clone_size: .

cdr3_nt: TGTGCCAGCAGCGTCGTAGGGGGACGTGAGGACGAGCAGTACTTC
cdr3_aa: CASSVVGGREDEQYF
j_call: TRBJ2-7
d_call: .
v_call: TRBV7-8
clone_size: .

cdr3_nt: TGTGCCAGCAGCCGCTTGAGGGGGCTCGGCTACAATGAGCAGTTCTTC
cdr3_aa: CASSRLRGLGYNEQFF
j_call: TRBJ2-1
d_call: TRBD1
v_call: TRBV3-1/TRBV3-2
clone_size: once

cdr3_nt: TGTGCCAGCAGCCCATCGTCAGTCAATCAGCCCCAGCATTTT
cdr3_aa: CASSPSSVNQPQHF
j_call: TRBJ1-5
d_call: .
v_call: TRBV3-1/TRBV3-2
clone_size: .

cdr3_nt: TGTGCCAGCAGAAAAACAAGGAACACTGAAGCTTTCTTT
cdr3_aa: CASRKTRNTEAFF
j_call: TRBJ1-1
d_call: .
v_call: TRBV6-5
clone_size: .

cdr3_nt: TGTGCCAGCGCAACCAGGACAGGGGATTTTAGTATGTCCAACACCATATATTTT
cdr3_aa: CASATRTGDFSMSNTIYF
j_call: TRBJ1-3
d_call: TRBD1
v_call: TRBV5-4
clone_size: .

cdr3_nt: TGTGCCAGCAGTGAAGCGCGGGATACGCAGTATTTT
cdr3_aa: CASSEARDTQYF
j_call: TRBJ2-3
d_call: .
v_call: TRBV2
clone_size: .

cdr3_nt: TGTGCCAGCAGCCGGCCGACAGGGGAAGCTTTCTTT
cdr3_aa: CASSRPTGEAFF
j_call: TRBJ1-1
d_call: TRBD1
v_call: TRBV12-3/TRBV12-4
clone_size: .

cdr3_nt: TGTGCCAGCAGCGAGGGACAGGGAGGTTCACCCCTCCACTTT
cdr3_aa: CASSEGQGGSPLHF
j_call: TRBJ1-6
d_call: TRBD1
v_call: TRBV6-4
clone_size: few

cdr3_nt: TGTGCCAGCAGTTTATCCCCCCTCGGACTAGCGGGAACCTACAATGAGCAGTTCTTC
cdr3_aa: CASSLSPLGLAGTYNEQFF
j_call: TRBJ2-1
d_call: TRBD2
v_call: TRBV27
clone_size: .

cdr3_nt: TGTGCCAGCCACCGACAGGGAGTGGCTCAACCCCTCCACTTT
cdr3_aa: CASHRQGVAQPLHF
j_call: TRBJ1-6
d_call: TRBD1
v_call: TRBV27
clone_size: .

cdr3_nt: TGTGCCAGCAGTTTTAGCTCTGGGGCCAACGTCCTGACTTTC
cdr3_aa: CASSFSSGANVLTF
j_call: TRBJ2-6
d_call: .
v_call: TRBV7-3
clone_size: .

cdr3_nt: TGTGCCAGCAGCCGACAGGGGGCCAGGGGAGATACGCAGTATTTT
cdr3_aa: CASSRQGARGDTQYF
j_call: TRBJ2-3
d_call: TRBD1
v_call: TRBV7-3
clone_size: .

cdr3_nt: TGTGCCATCAGTGAGTCGGGGGGATCACCCCTCCACTTT
cdr3_aa: CAISESGGSPLHF
j_call: TRBJ1-6
d_call: .
v_call: TRBV10-3
clone_size: once

cdr3_nt: TGCGCCAGCAGCTCGCTAACAGGGGAGGTGGGAGCTTTCTTT
cdr3_aa: CASSSLTGEVGAFF
j_call: TRBJ1-1
d_call: TRBD1
v_call: TRBV5-1
clone_size: .

cdr3_nt: TGTGCCAGCAGCTCCGACTTATACTCCTACAATGAGCAGTTCTTC
cdr3_aa: CASSSDLYSYNEQFF
j_call: TRBJ2-1
d_call: .
v_call: TRBV7-3
clone_size: .

cdr3_nt: TGTGCCAGCAACCCATGGACTAGCGGAAGGAGCTCCTACGAGCAGTACTTC
cdr3_aa: CASNPWTSGRSSYEQYF
j_call: TRBJ2-7
d_call: TRBD2
v_call: TRBV6-2/TRBV6-3
clone_size: .

cdr3_nt: TGTGCCAGCAGCGGGGGGGGCTCCTATAATTCACCCCTCCACTTT
cdr3_aa: CASSGGGSYNSPLHF
j_call: TRBJ1-6
d_call: .
v_call: TRBV7-9
clone_size: .

cdr3_nt: TGTGCCAGCAGCTTCGGCGGTAGTACTGAAGCTTTCTTT
cdr3_aa: CASSFGGSTEAFF
j_call: TRBJ1-1
d_call: .
v_call: TRBV7-3
clone_size: .

cdr3_nt: TGTGCCAGCAGTTACTCAGTCAGAAATAATTCACCCCTCCACTTT
cdr3_aa: CASSYSVRNNSPLHF
j_call: TRBJ1-6
d_call: .
v_call: TRBV6-5
clone_size: .

cdr3_nt: TGTGCCAGCAGCGTAGGTCCGGGGAGCTCCTACAATGAGCAGTTCTTC
cdr3_aa: CASSVGPGSSYNEQFF
j_call: TRBJ2-1
d_call: .
v_call: TRBV9
clone_size: .

cdr3_nt: TGTGCCAGCAGTGATAAGATCGCTGGCACCTACGAGCAGTACTTC
cdr3_aa: CASSDKIAGTYEQYF
j_call: TRBJ2-7
d_call: .
v_call: TRBV2
clone_size: .

cdr3_nt: TGTGCCAGCTCATCGGGCCAACAGGGGAGATTAGCTTTCTTT
cdr3_aa: CASSSGQQGRLAFF
j_call: TRBJ1-1
d_call: TRBD1
v_call: TRBV18
clone_size: .